Listed below are T cell receptor beta chains from one sample, sequenced in a study of tumor-infiltrating lymphocytes in primary liver carcinoma. One entry per CDR3 protein, called by TCRdb with MiXCR from the multiplex PCR reads. Counted here are tens of thousands of distinct CDR3 sequences, around 79% occurring once; the ten biggest clones make up about 30%. Material for sequencing was liver tumor tissue from sampling region 3. The receptors shown here come from a middle-aged man with primary liver carcinoma and hepatitis B virus infection. Each CDR3 is given with its conserved first and last residue. The D gene is left open where the match is weak. Rows give clone size only sometimes, using once, few, many, or a class for an expanded clone.

TGCAGCGACGAGTGGACTGTCACAGATACGCAGTATTTT | CSDEWTVTDTQYF | TRBJ2-3 | TRBV29-1 | NA | NA
TGTGCCAGCAGCTTTATAGGGGGCGCAGTCTACGAGCAGTACTTT | CASSFIGGAVYEQYF | TRBJ2-7 | TRBV7-9 | TRBD1 | NA
TGTGTCAGCAGTTACCGAATAGAGTATAGCAATCAGCCCCGGCATTTT | CVSSYRIEYSNQPRHF | TRBJ1-5 | TRBV6-6 | NA | NA
TGTGCCAGCAGTCCACATGGGCTGCCGAACACCGGGGAGCTGTTTTTT | CASSPHGLPNTGELFF | TRBJ2-2 | TRBV28 | NA | many
TGTGCCACTAGTAGTGGGGGGGGCTGGGAAGAGACCAAGTACTTC | CATSSGGGWEETKYF | TRBJ2-5 | TRBV12-3/TRBV12-4 | NA | NA
TGCGGTGCGTGGCGGGTAAACACCGGGAAGCTATTTTTT | CGAWRVNTGKLFF | TRBJ2-2 | TRBV29-1 | NA | NA
TGTGCCAGCAGTACCCTCGGGACAACAGGGGAGCTGTTTTTT | CASSTLGTTGELFF | TRBJ2-2 | TRBV6-1 | NA | few
TGTGCGAGCAGCCAAGACCTACAGGGATCCAGGCAGCTGTTTTTT | CASSQDLQGSRQLFF | TRBJ2-2 | TRBV4-2 | NA | NA
TGTGCCATCAGCCTGGGAGGGGTCGATCAGCCCCAGCATTTT | CAISLGGVDQPQHF | TRBJ1-5 | TRBV12-3/TRBV12-4 | NA | once
TGTGCCAACAGGTTTAACAGCGGGGAGCTGTTTTTT | CANRFNSGELFF | TRBJ2-2 | TRBV7-9 | NA | NA
TGCAGCGCTGCAGGGCAGGGGACGAACCCTGAAGCTTTCTTT | CSAAGQGTNPEAFF | TRBJ1-1 | TRBV29-1 | NA | NA
TGTGCCAGCAGCTTTGACCCTAGGAGGACCGGGAGTTACAATGAGCAGTTCTTC | CASSFDPRRTGSYNEQFF | TRBJ2-1 | TRBV11-2 | NA | large
TGTGCCAGCAGCTTAGAATCAAGTGTCTCGCACGGGCAGTACTTC | CASSLESSVSHGQYF | TRBJ2-7 | TRBV11-1 | NA | NA
TGTGCCAGCAGTTTAATCGCTAGCACCCACGCGGGAGGGCACGAGCAGTACTTC | CASSLIASTHAGGHEQYF | TRBJ2-7 | TRBV12-3/TRBV12-4 | TRBD2 | NA
TGCAGCTTTGGGCAGGGTTTGGGAGAGACCTGGTACTTC | CSFGQGLGETWYF | TRBJ2-5 | TRBV29-1 | NA | once
TGTGGTAGCAGCTCCGCTTCAGGCGGTAATGAGCAGTTCTTC | CGSSSASGGNEQFF | TRBJ2-1 | TRBV11-2 | NA | NA
TGTGCCAGCTCAACTTCGGTAGGGTACTACGAGCAGTACTTC | CASSTSVGYYEQYF | TRBJ2-7 | TRBV7-8 | NA | NA
TGTGCCGGCAGTTCCCGACGCCCTCCCGGGGAGCTGTTTTTT | CAGSSRRPPGELFF | TRBJ2-2 | TRBV12-3/TRBV12-4 | NA | once
TGTGCCAGCAGTACGATAACTGGGACTAGCGGCACAGATATGCAATATTTT | CASSTITGTSGTDMQYF | TRBJ2-3 | TRBV5-4 | TRBD2 | NA
TGTTCCAGCAGTGTTCGGGCCTACGATCAGTACTTC | CSSSVRAYDQYF | TRBJ2-7 | TRBV6-1 | NA | NA
TGTGCCAGCAGCTTGGGAGGGACGGATCTAGAGACCCACTACTTC | CASSLGGTDLETHYF | TRBJ2-5 | TRBV5-8 | NA | NA
TGCAGCGTTCCTTCGATCACTGGAGCTTTCTTT | CSVPSITGAFF | TRBJ1-1 | TRBV29-1 | NA | few
TGTGCCATCAGTGAGTCCGTTTCAGGGGGCTACGAGATGTACTTC | CAISESVSGGYEMYF | TRBJ2-7 | TRBV10-3 | TRBD1 | NA
TGTGCCTGCGGTCCTTGGGGGGGCGGCGGCCACACCTTC | CACGPWGGGGHTF | TRBJ1-2 | TRBV12-3/TRBV12-4 | NA | NA
TGTGCCAGCAGCTTAGCCCCGGGAGCTAGGGAGCAGTTCTTC | CASSLAPGAREQFF | TRBJ2-1 | TRBV7-2 | NA | NA
TGTGCCGGCAACTTAATGGGAGACACCCAGTGCTTC | CAGNLMGDTQCF | TRBJ2-5 | TRBV11-2 | NA | NA
TGTGCCAGCAGCAGAAGGGACAGGGCATCCTACAATGAACAGTCCTTC | CASSRRDRASYNEQSF | TRBJ2-1 | TRBV7-8 | TRBD1 | NA
TGCAGCGTTGTACAGAGGGCAAGTCAGCCCCAGCATTTT | CSVVQRASQPQHF | TRBJ1-5 | TRBV29-1 | NA | NA
TGTGCCATCAGTCCCACATATGACCTAGCGGGGAATGAGCAGTTCTTC | CAISPTYDLAGNEQFF | TRBJ2-1 | TRBV6-6 | TRBD2 | NA
TGTGCCAGCCTTCACGGCGCGGCCAAAAACATTGAGTACTTC | CASLHGAAKNIEYF | TRBJ2-4 | TRBV11-2 | NA | NA
TGTACCTGGGGGATACAGGGAGGTAGGAACTATGGCTACACCTTC | CTWGIQGGRNYGYTF | TRBJ1-2 | TRBV30 | NA | once
TGCGCCAGCACCTCGGACAGGGGGCGGACTAGCGTGAGGTTCTACGAGCAGTATTTC | CASTSDRGRTSVRFYEQYF | TRBJ2-7 | TRBV11-2 | TRBD1 | NA
TGTGCCAGCAGCTTCACGCGCGGGAGCTTTACCCCCGAGCATTACTTC | CASSFTRGSFTPEHYF | TRBJ2-7 | TRBV11-2 | TRBD2 | NA
TGTGCCAGCAGTAACGGGAGATGGAGCTACAATGAGCAGTTCTTC | CASSNGRWSYNEQFF | TRBJ2-1 | TRBV6-5 | NA | NA
TGCGCCAGCAGCCAAAGATCTGTGACCTACAATGAGCAGTTCTTC | CASSQRSVTYNEQFF | TRBJ2-1 | TRBV4-1 | NA | medium-sized
TGTGCCAGCAGTGACCTTTGGACAAGCGGTTCTAGGGAGACCCAGTACTTC | CASSDLWTSGSRETQYF | TRBJ2-5 | TRBV6-1 | NA | NA
TGTGCTACCGGGGCCGGGGGCAGGGGGCAGGGCAATCAGCCCCAGTATTTT | CATGAGGRGQGNQPQYF | TRBJ2-3 | TRBV24-1 | TRBD1 | NA
TGTGCCTGGAGTGTACCCCCGGGAGAGATCCAGCACTTC | CAWSVPPGEIQHF | TRBJ2-5 | TRBV30 | NA | NA
TGCGCCAGCATCACGCAGTATTTT | CASITQYF | TRBJ2-3 | TRBV6-5 | NA | NA
TGTGCCAGTAGTCGGGACTCTTTTTACAATGAGCAGTTCTTC | CASSRDSFYNEQFF | TRBJ2-1 | TRBV19 | NA | NA
TGCGCCAGCAGTGAGTTACGGGGAGTAAGCTCCTACAGTGAGCAGTTCTTC | CASSELRGVSSYSEQFF | TRBJ2-1 | TRBV10-1 | NA | NA
TGTCCCAGCAGCCGGGACCCCGCATACGAGCAGTACTTC | CPSSRDPAYEQYF | TRBJ2-7 | TRBV5-4 | NA | NA
TGTGCCAGCAGTTACCCGCGGGAGTCCTACGAGCTGTACTTC | CASSYPRESYELYF | TRBJ2-7 | TRBV6-2/TRBV6-3 | TRBD2 | NA
TGTGCCAACAACTCAGGGTCCTACAATGAGCAGTTCTTC | CANNSGSYNEQFF | TRBJ2-1 | TRBV5-6 | NA | NA
NA | CVNSLVGRGTGELFF | TRBJ2-2 | TRBV11-2 | NA | NA
TGTGCCATCAGGGACGCGGGGGGCTCCTACGAGCAGTACTTC | CAIRDAGGSYEQYF | TRBJ2-7 | TRBV28 | TRBD2 | NA
TGCGCCAGGAGCCCTAGAGAAGGGCCCTATGGCTACACCTTC | CARSPREGPYGYTF | TRBJ1-2 | TRBV4-1 | NA | NA
TGTGCCAGTAGCTTAGAGGGGAACAGCCCCCGAGGTCAGCAGTTCTTC | CASSLEGNSPRGQQFF | TRBJ2-1 | TRBV7-8 | NA | NA
TGTGCCAGCAGCTTTCAGGGGGCCAAAAGCGTTCAGTACTTC | CASSFQGAKSVQYF | TRBJ2-4 | TRBV5-4 | TRBD1 | NA